This TCR beta chain was sequenced in a study of identical twins. One entry per CDR3 protein results from TCRdb running MiXCR on the 5' RACE reads. The repertoire holds some 250,000 distinct CDR3 sequences, with 6.5% as singletons. The CDR3 is 12 amino acids. These data were also filed under a second study, of T cells expressing NK-cell markers. That report notes: Dominant NKG2C+ clonotypes in six donors made up roughly 1.0-7.5% of CD8+ T cells.

This clonotype was sampled from a woman aged 18-35 years in good health. The chain is built from TRBV21-1 and TRBJ1-1; the table assigns TRBD1, which was not confirmed against the DNA. TRBV21-1 is a documented pseudogene. Sequencing input: CD8+ T cells sorted from blood. In DNA form, the CDR3 reads TGTGCCAGCACCACGGGACACCTTGAAGCTTTCTTT. Protein: CASTTGHLEAFF.